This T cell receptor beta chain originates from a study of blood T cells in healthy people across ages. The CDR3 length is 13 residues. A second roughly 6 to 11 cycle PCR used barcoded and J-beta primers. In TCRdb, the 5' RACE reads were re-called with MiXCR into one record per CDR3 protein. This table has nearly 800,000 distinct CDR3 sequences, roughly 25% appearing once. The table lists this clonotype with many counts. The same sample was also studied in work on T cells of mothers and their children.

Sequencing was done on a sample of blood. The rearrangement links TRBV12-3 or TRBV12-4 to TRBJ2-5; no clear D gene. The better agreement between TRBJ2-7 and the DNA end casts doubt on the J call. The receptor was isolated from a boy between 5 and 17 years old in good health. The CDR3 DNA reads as TGTGCCAGCAGTTTTGGTGCAGTATACGAGCAGTACTTC. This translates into CASSFGAVYEQYF.